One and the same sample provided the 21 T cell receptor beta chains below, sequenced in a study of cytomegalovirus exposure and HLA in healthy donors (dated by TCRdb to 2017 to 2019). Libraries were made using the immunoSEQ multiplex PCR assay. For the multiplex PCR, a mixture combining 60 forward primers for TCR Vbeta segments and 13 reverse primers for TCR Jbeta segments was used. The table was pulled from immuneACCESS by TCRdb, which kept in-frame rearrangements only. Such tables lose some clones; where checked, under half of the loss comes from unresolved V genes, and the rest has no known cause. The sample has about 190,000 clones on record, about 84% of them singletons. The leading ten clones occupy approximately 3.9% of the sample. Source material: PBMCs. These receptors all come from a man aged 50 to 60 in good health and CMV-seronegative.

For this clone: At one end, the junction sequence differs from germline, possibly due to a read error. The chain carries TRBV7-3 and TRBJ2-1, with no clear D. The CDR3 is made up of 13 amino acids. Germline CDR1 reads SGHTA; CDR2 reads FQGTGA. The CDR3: CAGSLSKRNEQFF. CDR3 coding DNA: TGTGCCGGCAGCTTATCAAAGAGGAATGAGCAGTTCTTC.

The CDR3 region has the DNA TGTGCCAGCAGTGGGGCCCGGCGGGGCGGGGAGCTGTTTTTT. It specifies CASSGARRGGELFF. The chain couples TRBV2 to TRBJ2-2, with D perhaps matching TRBD2 (6 bases). The V gene's germline CDR1 is SNHLY and CDR2 FYNNEI. Between the trimmed V and J ends, which lost 4 bases and 7 bases, there was a span of 13 bases. CDR3 length equals 14 residues.

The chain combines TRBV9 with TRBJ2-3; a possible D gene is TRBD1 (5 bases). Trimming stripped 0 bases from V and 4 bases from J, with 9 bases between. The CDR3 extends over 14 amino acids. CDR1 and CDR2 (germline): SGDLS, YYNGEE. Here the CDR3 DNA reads TGTGCCAGCAGCGTAGGGGGCGTAGCAGATACGCAGTATTTT. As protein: CASSVGGVADTQYF. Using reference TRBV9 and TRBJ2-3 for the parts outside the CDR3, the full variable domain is DSGVTQTPKHLITATGQRVTLRCSPRSGDLSVYWYQQSLDQGLQFLIQYYNGEERAKGNILERFSAQQFPDLHSELNLSSLELGDSALYFCASSVGGVADTQYFGPGTRLTVL.

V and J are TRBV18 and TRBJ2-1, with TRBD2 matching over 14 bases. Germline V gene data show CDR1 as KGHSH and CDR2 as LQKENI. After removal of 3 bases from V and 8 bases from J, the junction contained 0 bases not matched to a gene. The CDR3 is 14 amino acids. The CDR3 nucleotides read TGTGCCAGCTCACCGACTAGCGGGAGGGATGAGCAGTTCTTC. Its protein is CASSPTSGRDEQFF.

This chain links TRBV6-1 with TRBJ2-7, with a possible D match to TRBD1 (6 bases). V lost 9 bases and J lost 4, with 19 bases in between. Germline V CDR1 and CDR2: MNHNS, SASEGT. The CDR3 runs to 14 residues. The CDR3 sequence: CASIGARGPYEQYF. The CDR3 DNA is TGTGCCAGTATCGGAGCCAGGGGCCCATACGAGCAGTACTTC.

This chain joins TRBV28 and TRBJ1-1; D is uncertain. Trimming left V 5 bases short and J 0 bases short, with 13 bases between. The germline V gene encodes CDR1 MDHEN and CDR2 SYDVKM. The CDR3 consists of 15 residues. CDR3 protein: CASSPRVWLNTEAFF. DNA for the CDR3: TGTGCCAGCAGTCCGAGGGTTTGGCTGAACACTGAAGCTTTCTTT.

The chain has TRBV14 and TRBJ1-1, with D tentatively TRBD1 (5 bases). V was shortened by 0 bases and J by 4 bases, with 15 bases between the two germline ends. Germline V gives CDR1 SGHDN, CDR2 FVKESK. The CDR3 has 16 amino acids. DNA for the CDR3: TGTGCCAGCAGCCAAGAAATTCCAGGGCCCCTCACTGAAGCTTTCTTT. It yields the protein CASSQEIPGPLTEAFF.

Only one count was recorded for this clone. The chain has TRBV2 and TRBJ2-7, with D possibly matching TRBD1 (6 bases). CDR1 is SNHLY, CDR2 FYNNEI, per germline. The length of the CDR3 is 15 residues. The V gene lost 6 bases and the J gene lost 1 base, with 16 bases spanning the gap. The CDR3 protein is CASRPHRDSSYEQYF. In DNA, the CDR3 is TGTGCCAGCAGACCCCACAGGGATTCTTCCTACGAGCAGTACTTC.

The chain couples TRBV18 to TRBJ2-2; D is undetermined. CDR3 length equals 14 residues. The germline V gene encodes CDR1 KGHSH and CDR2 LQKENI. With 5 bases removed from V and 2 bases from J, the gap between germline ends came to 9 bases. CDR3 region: CASSRQGNTGELFF. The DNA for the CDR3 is TGTGCCAGCTCAAGACAAGGAAACACCGGGGAGCTGTTTTTT.

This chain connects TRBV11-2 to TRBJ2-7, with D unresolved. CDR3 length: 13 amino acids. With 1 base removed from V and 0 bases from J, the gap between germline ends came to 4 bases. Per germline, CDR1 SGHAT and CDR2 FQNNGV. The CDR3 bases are TGTGCCAGCAGCTTAGTCCGCTCCTACGAGCAGTACTTC. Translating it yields CASSLVRSYEQYF.

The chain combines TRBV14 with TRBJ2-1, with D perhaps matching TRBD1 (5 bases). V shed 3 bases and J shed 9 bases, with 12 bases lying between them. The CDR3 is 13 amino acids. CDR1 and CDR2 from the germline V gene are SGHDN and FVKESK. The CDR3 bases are TGTGCCAGCAGCCACCGAAGAAGGGGTGAGCAGTTCTTC. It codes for CASSHRRRGEQFF.

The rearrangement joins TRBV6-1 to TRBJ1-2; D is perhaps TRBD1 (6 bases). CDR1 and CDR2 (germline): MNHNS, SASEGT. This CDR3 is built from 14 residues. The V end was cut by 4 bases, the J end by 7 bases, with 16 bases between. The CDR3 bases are TGTGCCAGCAGTGGAGGGGACACGTCGAGTGGCTACACCTTC. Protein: CASSGGDTSSGYTF.

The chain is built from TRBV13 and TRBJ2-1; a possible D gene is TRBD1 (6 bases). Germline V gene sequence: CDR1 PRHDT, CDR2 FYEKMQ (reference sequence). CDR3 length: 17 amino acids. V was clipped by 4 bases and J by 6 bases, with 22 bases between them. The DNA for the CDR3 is TGTGCCAGCAGCTCGGGACATCCGGCATTCCGTCCCAATGAGCAGTTCTTC. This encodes CASSSGHPAFRPNEQFF.

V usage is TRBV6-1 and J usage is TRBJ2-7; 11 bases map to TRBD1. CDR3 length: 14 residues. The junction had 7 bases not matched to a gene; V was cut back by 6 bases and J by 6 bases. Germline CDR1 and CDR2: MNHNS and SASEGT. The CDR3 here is CASRTGTGGSEQYF. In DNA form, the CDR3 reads TGTGCCAGCAGAACCGGGACAGGGGGAAGCGAGCAGTACTTC.

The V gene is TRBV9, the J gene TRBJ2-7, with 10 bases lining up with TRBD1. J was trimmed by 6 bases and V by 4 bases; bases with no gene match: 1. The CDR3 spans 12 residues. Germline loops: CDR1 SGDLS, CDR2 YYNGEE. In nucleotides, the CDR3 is TGTGCCAGCAGCCGGGACAGGGGCGAGCAGTACTTC. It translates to CASSRDRGEQYF.

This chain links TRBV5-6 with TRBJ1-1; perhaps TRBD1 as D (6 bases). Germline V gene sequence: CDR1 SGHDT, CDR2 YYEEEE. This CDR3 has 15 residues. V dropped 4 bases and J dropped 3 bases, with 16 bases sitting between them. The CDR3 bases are TGTGCCAGCAGCCCAAAGGACAGAGGGTACACTGAAGCTTTCTTT. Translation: CASSPKDRGYTEAFF.

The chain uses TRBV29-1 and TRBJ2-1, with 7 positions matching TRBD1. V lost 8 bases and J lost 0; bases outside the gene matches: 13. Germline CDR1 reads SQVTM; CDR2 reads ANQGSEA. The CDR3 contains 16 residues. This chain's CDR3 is CSFPQRGPISYNEQFF. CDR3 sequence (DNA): TGCAGCTTTCCTCAAAGGGGGCCGATCTCCTACAATGAGCAGTTCTTC.

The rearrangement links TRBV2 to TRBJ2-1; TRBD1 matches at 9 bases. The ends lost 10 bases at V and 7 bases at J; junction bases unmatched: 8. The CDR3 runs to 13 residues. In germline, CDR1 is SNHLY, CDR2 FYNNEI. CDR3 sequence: CAILGQGVNEQFF. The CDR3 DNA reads TGTGCCATACTGGGACAGGGAGTGAATGAGCAGTTCTTC.

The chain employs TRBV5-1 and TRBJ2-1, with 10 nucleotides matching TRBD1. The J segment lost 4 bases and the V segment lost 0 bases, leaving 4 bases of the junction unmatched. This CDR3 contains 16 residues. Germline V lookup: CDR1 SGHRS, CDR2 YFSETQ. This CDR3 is CASSLVSGQGYNEQFF. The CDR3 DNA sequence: TGCGCCAGCAGCTTGGTCTCGGGACAGGGGTACAATGAGCAGTTCTTC.

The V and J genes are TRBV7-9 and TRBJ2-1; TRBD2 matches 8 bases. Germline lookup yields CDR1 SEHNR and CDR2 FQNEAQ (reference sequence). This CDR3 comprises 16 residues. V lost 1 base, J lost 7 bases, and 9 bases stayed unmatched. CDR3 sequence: CASSLDGGGSRNEQFF. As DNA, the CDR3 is TGTGCCAGCAGCTTAGACGGCGGGGGGAGTAGGAATGAGCAGTTCTTC. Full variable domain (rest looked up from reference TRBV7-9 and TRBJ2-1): DTGVSQNPRHKITKRGQNVTFRCDPISEHNRLYWYRQTLGQGPEFLTYFQNEAQLEKSRLLSDRFSAERPKGSFSTLEIQRTEQGDSAMYLCASSLDGGGSRNEQFFGPGTRLTVL.

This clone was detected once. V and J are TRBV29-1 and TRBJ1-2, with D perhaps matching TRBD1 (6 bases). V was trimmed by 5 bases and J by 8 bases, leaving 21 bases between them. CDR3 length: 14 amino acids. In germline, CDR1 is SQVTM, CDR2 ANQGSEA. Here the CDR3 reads CSVPEGVGRGGYTF. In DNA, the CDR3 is TGCAGCGTTCCCGAGGGGGTGGGGAGGGGGGGCTACACCTTC.